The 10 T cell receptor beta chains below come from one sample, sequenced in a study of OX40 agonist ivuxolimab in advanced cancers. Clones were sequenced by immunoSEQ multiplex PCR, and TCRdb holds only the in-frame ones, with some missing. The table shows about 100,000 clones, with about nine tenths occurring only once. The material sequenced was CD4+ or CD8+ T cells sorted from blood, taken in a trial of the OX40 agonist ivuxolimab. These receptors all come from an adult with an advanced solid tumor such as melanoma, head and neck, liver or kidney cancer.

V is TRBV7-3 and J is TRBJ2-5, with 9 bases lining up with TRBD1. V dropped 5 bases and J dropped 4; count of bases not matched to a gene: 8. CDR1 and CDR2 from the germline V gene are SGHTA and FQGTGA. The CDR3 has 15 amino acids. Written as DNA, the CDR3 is TGTGCCAGCAGCCCCGGGACAGGGAGAGGAGAGACCCAGTACTTC. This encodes CASSPGTGRGETQYF.

CDR3 protein: CASSRGPSNEQFF. The DNA for the CDR3 is TGTGCCAGCAGCCGGGGACCAAGCAATGAGCAGTTCTTC. The V call is TRBV5-6, the J call TRBJ2-1; TRBD1 or TRBD2 may be the D gene (5 bases each). The V gene's germline CDR1 is SGHDT and CDR2 YYEEEE. V lost 4 bases to trimming and J lost 6 bases, with 11 bases between them. This CDR3 contains 13 residues.

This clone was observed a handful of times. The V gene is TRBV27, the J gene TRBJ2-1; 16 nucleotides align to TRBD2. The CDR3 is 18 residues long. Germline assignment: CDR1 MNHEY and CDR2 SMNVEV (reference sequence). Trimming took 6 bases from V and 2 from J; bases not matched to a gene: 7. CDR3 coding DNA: TGTGCCAGCAGGGGACTAGCGGGAGGGCCCCGGACCTACAATGAGCAGTTCTTC. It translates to CASRGLAGGPRTYNEQFF.

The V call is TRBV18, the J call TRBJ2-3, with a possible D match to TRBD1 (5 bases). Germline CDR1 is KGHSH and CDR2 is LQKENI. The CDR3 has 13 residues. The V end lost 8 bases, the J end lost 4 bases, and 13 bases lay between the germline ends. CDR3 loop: CASRTGASDTQYF. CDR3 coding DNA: TGTGCCAGCCGAACTGGGGCGTCAGATACGCAGTATTTT.

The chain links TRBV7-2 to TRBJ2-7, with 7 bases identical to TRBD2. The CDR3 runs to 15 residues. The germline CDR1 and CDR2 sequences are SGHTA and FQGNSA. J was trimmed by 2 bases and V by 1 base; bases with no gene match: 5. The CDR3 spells CASSLGTSATYEQYF. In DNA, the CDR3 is TGTGCCAGCAGCTTAGGTACTAGCGCAACCTACGAGCAGTACTTC.

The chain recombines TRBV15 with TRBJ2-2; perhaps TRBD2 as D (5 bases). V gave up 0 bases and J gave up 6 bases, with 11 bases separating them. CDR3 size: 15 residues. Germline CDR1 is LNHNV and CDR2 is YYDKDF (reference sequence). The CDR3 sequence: CATSRDNSVAGELFF. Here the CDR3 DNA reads TGTGCCACCAGCAGAGATAATAGCGTGGCCGGGGAGCTGTTTTTT.

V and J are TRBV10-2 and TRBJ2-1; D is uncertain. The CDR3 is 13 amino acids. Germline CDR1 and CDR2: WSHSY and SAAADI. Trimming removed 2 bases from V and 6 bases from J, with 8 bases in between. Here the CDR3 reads CASSEGGFNEQFF. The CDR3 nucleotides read TGCGCCAGCAGTGAGGGCGGCTTCAATGAGCAGTTCTTC.

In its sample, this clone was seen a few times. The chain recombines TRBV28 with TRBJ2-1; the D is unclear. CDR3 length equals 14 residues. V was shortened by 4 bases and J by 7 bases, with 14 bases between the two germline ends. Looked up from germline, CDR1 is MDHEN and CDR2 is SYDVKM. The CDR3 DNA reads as TGTGCCAGCAGTTCCTCTATTAGAGGTAATGAGCAGTTCTTC. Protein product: CASSSSIRGNEQFF.

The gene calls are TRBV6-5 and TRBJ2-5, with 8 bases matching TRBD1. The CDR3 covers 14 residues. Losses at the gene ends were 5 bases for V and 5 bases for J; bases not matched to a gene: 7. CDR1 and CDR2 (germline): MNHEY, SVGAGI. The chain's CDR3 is CASSQAGGRETQYF. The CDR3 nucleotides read TGTGCCAGCAGTCAAGCAGGGGGCCGGGAGACCCAGTACTTC.

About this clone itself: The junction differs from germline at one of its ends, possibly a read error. Here the CDR3 DNA reads TGTGCCAGCAGCATAGCAACCTACAATGAGCAGTTCTTC. Its protein product is CASSIATYNEQFF. V gene TRBV7-2 combines with J gene TRBJ2-1, with D uncertain. The CDR3 spans 13 residues. Germline CDR1 is SGHTA and CDR2 is FQGNSA. The full variable domain, with the rest looked up from reference TRBV7-2 and TRBJ2-1, is GAGVSQSPSNKVTEKGKDVELRCDPISGHTALYWYRQSLGQGLEFLIYFQGNSAPDKSGLPSDRFSAERTGGSVSTLTIQRTQQEDSAVYLCASSIATYNEQFFGPGTRLTVL.